The rows below give T cell receptor beta chains drawn from one sample of a study of CD8 T cells in Susac syndrome. TCRdb used MiXCR to reprocess the immunoSEQ multiplex PCR reads, holding one entry per CDR3 protein. The sample contains 170,000 or so distinct CDR3 sequences, 90% to 95% of which appear only once. Material for sequencing was CD4+ T cells from PBMCs. The receptors derive from a human donor with multiple sclerosis. The CDR3 runs from the conserved cysteine through the conserved F or W.

TRBV20-1,13,CSAPLQGTTEAFF
TRBV2,14,CASSEEIGSDTQYF
TRBV7-9,14,CASRAGQGDQEQYF
TRBV12-3/TRBV12-4,14,CASSFPGPTRAQYF
TRBV5-6,14,CASSSPGPSYEQYF
TRBV6-5,15,CASSYSTGGGYGYTF
TRBV29-1,15,CSVEGQGGGGDTQYF
TRBV10-3,12,CAISGATDTQYF
TRBV5-4,14,CASSYPGSTGELFF
TRBV9,14,CASSPLLSYNEQFF
TRBV12-3/TRBV12-4,12,CASSRPRETQYF
TRBV5-4,13,CASSRTGLETQYF
TRBV12-3/TRBV12-4,17,CASSSGLASTSFYEQYF
TRBV29-1,13,CSAQTGGYYGYTF
TRBV7-8,16,CASSSPGGRGSGEQFF
TRBV7-9,18,CASSPRGAGTVVYTEAFF
TRBV7-2,14,CASSLESGRNEQYF
TRBV5-1,17,CASSPPSGSSGGETQYF
TRBV12-3/TRBV12-4,14,CASSPMTRNYGYTF
TRBV18,15,CASSRLAGPYNEQFF
TRBV19,16,CASSISPSGVQETQYF
TRBV20-1,12,CSALEMGTEAFF
TRBV5-4,12,CASTTGPYGYTF
TRBV21-1,15,CASSSPGAGSYEQYF
TRBV25-1,15,CASSDTQDSTDTQYF
TRBV2,15,CASSESSGGYNEQFF
TRBV5-6,13,CASRPGAAYEQYF
TRBV20-1,13,CSVTGTGIEKLFF
TRBV25-1,14,CASGDSSYNSPLHF
TRBV9,15,CASSVVPEGLETQYF
TRBV12-3/TRBV12-4,14,CASSLWGRGAEAFF
TRBV5-1,15,CASSLALVHTGELFF
TRBV5-1,15,CASSWAGVGANVLTF
TRBV12-3/TRBV12-4,12,CASRPPGLVQFF
TRBV28,13,CASSVVLNQPQHF
TRBV5-6,15,CASSLVSMQNYEQYF
TRBV29-1,14,CSEGLNRLNQPQHF
TRBV30,12,CAWSVYGNTQYF
TRBV12-3/TRBV12-4,17,CASSPTVGGQRSNEQFF
TRBV12-3/TRBV12-4,14,CASKVRGLVTEAFF
TRBV11-2,13,CASSFLEGAANYF
TRBV3-1,15,CASSPNPPGSYEQYF
TRBV28,16,CASSLFPDYSNQPQHF
TRBV2,16,CASSPTYGQKGFGYTF
TRBV7-2,14,CASRNSGGSDTQYF